The table lists the clone carrying this T cell receptor beta chain with a few counts. The germline CDR1 and CDR2 sequences are SGHNT and YYREEE (reference sequence). Losses at the gene ends were 0 bases for V and 4 bases for J; bases not matched to a gene: 0. The CDR3 totals 15 residues. Regarding time point: blood at routine non-recurrence follow-up after resection. TCRdb recomputed calls from the 5' RACE reads with MiXCR, one row per CDR3 protein. Among about 120,000 distinct CDR3 sequences, 11% were seen once, and the ten largest hold roughly a quarter. This sample was taken from a study of spatial heterogeneity in lung cancer.

The rearrangement links TRBV5-4 to TRBJ2-5; TRBD2 matches at 13 bases. The material was PBMCs, obtained at follow-up. This receptor was taken from a female donor with early-stage non-small cell lung cancer. The CDR3 sequence: CASSLGLAGGETQYF. The CDR3 region has the DNA TGTGCCAGCAGCTTGGGACTAGCGGGAGGAGAGACCCAGTACTTC.